This T cell receptor beta chain stems from a study of blood T cell repertoires in COVID-19. Study background: T cells, B-cell-depleted T cells, or PBMCs provided the cDNA or gDNA that served as material.

Original data processing: It was from reference gene primer amplification that nucleated cell counts were estimated. The protocol was immunoSEQ multiplex PCR, while the TCRdb copy is restricted to in-frame clones and leaves out a portion. The V and J calls and clone size come from that table; D and trimming were worked out from the DNA. The sample comprises under 200,000 clones, 70% to 90% of which are singletons, and 4% to 5% rests with the top ten. CDR1 and CDR2 from the germline V gene are SEHNR and FQNEAQ (reference sequence). The V and J ends lost 1 base and 3 bases, in that order; junction bases with no gene match: 5. The CDR3 sequence is 15 residues long.

V gene TRBV7-9 combines with J gene TRBJ1-2, with 7 positions matching TRBD1. The sample consisted of peripheral blood. This receptor was identified in an elderly woman with acute or convalescent COVID-19. The CDR3 loop is CASSLVTGADYGYTF. DNA for the CDR3: TGTGCCAGCAGCTTAGTAACAGGGGCGGACTATGGCTACACCTTC.